A single sample gave rise to the 17 T cell receptor beta chains below, sequenced in a study of T cell changes during pregnancy in multiple sclerosis (dated by TCRdb to between 2018 and 2021). The library relied on the immunoSEQ multiplex PCR assay. This immuneACCESS table, as held by TCRdb, lists in-frame sequences with V and J called but not all clones. Of the missing ones, under half trace to an unresolved V gene in checked studies; the others have no known cause. The sample contains about 93,000 clones, 80% to 95% of them found a single time. The ten largest clones take up just over 2% of the sample. Sequencing was performed on peripheral blood, taken after pregnancy. The receptors derive from a female donor with multiple sclerosis, enrolled in a pregnancy study.

This clone was counted between two and nine times. The genes are TRBV7-2 and TRBJ1-1; D gene unclear. The CDR3 has 15 residues. V was pared by 1 base and J by 1 base, with 10 bases between. Per germline, CDR1 SGHTA and CDR2 FQGNSA. CDR3 in DNA: TGTGCCAGCAGCTTAGGGGCAGACCGGAACACTGAAGCTTTCTTT. Its translation: CASSLGADRNTEAFF. Full variable domain (remainder filled in from reference TRBV7-2 and TRBJ1-1): GAGVSQSPSNKVTEKGKDVELRCDPISGHTALYWYRQSLGQGLEFLIYFQGNSAPDKSGLPSDRFSAERTGGSVSTLTIQRTQQEDSAVYLCASSLGADRNTEAFFGQGTRLTVV.

The rearrangement joins TRBV5-6 to TRBJ1-2; no clear D. CDR1 and CDR2 (germline): SGHDT, YYEEEE. Trimming removed 1 base at V and 7 bases at J, with 17 bases between. This CDR3 region has 15 residues. Written as DNA, the CDR3 is TGTGCCAGCAGCTTGCTTCACAATCTGCTCGTTGGCTACACCTTC. Amino acids: CASSLLHNLLVGYTF.

Of note for this clone: A junction boundary mismatches the germline segment, possibly from a read error. This chain connects TRBV6-5 to TRBJ2-7; D remains unclear. Germline V lookup: CDR1 MNHEY, CDR2 SVGAGI. CDR3 length: 12 residues. The CDR3 sequence is CTSSGPSYEQYF. As DNA, the CDR3 is TGTACCAGCAGTGGCCCCTCCTACGAGCAGTACTTC.

V usage is TRBV19 and J usage is TRBJ2-7; possibly TRBD1 for D (6 bases). Looked up from germline, CDR1 is LNHDA and CDR2 is SQIVND (reference sequence). This CDR3 is built from 14 residues. Trimming cost V 3 bases and J 2 bases, with 11 bases left between them. CDR3 amino acids: CASSIRNRAYEQYF. The CDR3 nucleotides read TGTGCCAGTAGTATCCGGAACAGGGCCTACGAGCAGTACTTC. Complete variable domain (other parts from reference TRBV19 and TRBJ2-7): DGGITQSPKYLFRKEGQNVTLSCEQNLNHDAMYWYRQDPGQGLRLIYYSQIVNDFQKGDIAEGYSVSREKKESFPLTVTSAQKNPTAFYLCASSIRNRAYEQYFGPGTRLTVT.

This clone was counted once. The rearrangement joins TRBV18 to TRBJ1-1; the match to TRBD1 covers 8 bases. The CDR3 has 14 residues. The junction had 1 base not matched to a gene; V was cut back by 3 bases and J by 1 base. Germline V gene data show CDR1 as KGHSH and CDR2 as LQKENI. As DNA, the CDR3 is TGTGCCAGCTCACCCACAGGGGGGAACACTGAAGCTTTCTTT. Amino acid sequence: CASSPTGGNTEAFF.

This chain links TRBV27 with TRBJ2-7, with 7 bases that match TRBD1. This CDR3 comprises 16 residues. The germline CDR1 and CDR2 sequences are MNHEY and SMNVEV (reference sequence). J gave up 0 bases and V 4 bases, and 9 bases lay outside the gene matches. CDR3 bases: TGTGCCAGCAGTTCCCTACGACAGGGACACTCCTACGAGCAGTACTTC. Its protein product is CASSSLRQGHSYEQYF.

The chain links TRBV18 to TRBJ2-1; no clear D gene. Between the trimmed V and J ends, which lost 4 bases and 5 bases, there was a span of 6 bases. Germline V gives CDR1 KGHSH, CDR2 LQKENI. CDR3 length: 12 amino acids. Here the CDR3 reads CASSLTNNEQFF. Written as DNA, the CDR3 is TGTGCCAGCTCACTGACAAACAATGAGCAGTTCTTC.

The chain is built from TRBV7-2 and TRBJ1-2; 7 bases map to TRBD1. The CDR3 runs 19 residues. J was trimmed by 0 bases and V by 1 base; bases with no gene match: 14. Germline V gene lookup returns CDR1 SGHTA and CDR2 FQGNSA. The CDR3 reads CASSLVAGTDRGANYGYTF. The CDR3 region has the DNA TGTGCCAGCAGCTTAGTAGCTGGGACAGATAGAGGGGCTAACTATGGCTACACCTTC. The full variable domain, rest sourced from reference TRBV7-2 and TRBJ1-2, is GAGVSQSPSNKVTEKGKDVELRCDPISGHTALYWYRQSLGQGLEFLIYFQGNSAPDKSGLPSDRFSAERTGGSVSTLTIQRTQQEDSAVYLCASSLVAGTDRGANYGYTFGSGTRLTVV.

The V and J genes are TRBV5-4 and TRBJ2-7; the match to TRBD2 covers 8 bases. CDR1 and CDR2 (germline): SGHNT, YYREEE (reference sequence). The CDR3 covers 16 residues. The ends lost 1 base at V and 5 bases at J; junction bases unmatched: 11. CDR3 amino acids: CASSLRIPGLGNEQYF. The CDR3 DNA reads as TGTGCCAGCAGCTTGAGGATCCCGGGACTAGGCAACGAGCAGTACTTC. The variable domain in full, with the rest retrieved from reference TRBV5-4 and TRBJ2-7, is ETGVTQSPTHLIKTRGQQVTLRCSSQSGHNTVSWYQQALGQGPQFIFQYYREEENGRGNFPPRFSGLQFPNYSSELNVNALELDDSALYLCASSLRIPGLGNEQYFGPGTRLTVT.

The gene calls are TRBV5-8 and TRBJ2-2, with 13 bases matching TRBD2. Germline trimming cut 3 bases from V and 5 bases from J; bases unmatched to any gene: 4. Germline V gene lookup returns CDR1 SGHTS and CDR2 YDEGEE. The CDR3 is 16 amino acids. In nucleotides, the CDR3 is TGTGCCAGCAGCTGGACTAGCGGGAGCCAAACCGGGGAGCTGTTTTTT. Amino acid sequence: CASSWTSGSQTGELFF.

This chain links TRBV19 with TRBJ2-4, with TRBD1 matching 11 bases. The V gene's germline CDR1 is LNHDA and CDR2 SQIVND (reference sequence). The CDR3 length is 19 residues. V gave up 3 bases and J gave up 2 bases; unmatched junction bases: 12. The CDR3 nucleotides are TGTGCCAGTAGTATCCGCCTAATGGGGACAGGGGGTTCCAAAAACATTCAGTACTTC. It codes for CASSIRLMGTGGSKNIQYF.

The sample holds one count of this clone. The chain links TRBV19 to TRBJ2-7; TRBD1 aligns across 11 bases. Germline values: CDR1 LNHDA, CDR2 SQIVND (reference sequence). The V segment lost 4 bases and the J segment 4 bases; nucleotides outside the gene matches: 9. This CDR3 spans 16 amino acids. CDR3: CASSTAAGQGVYEQYF. The CDR3 DNA sequence: TGTGCCAGTAGTACCGCCGCGGGACAGGGGGTATACGAGCAGTACTTC.

The chain couples TRBV7-9 to TRBJ2-3; 7 bases fit TRBD1. Germline V gives CDR1 SEHNR, CDR2 FQNEAQ (reference sequence). After removal of 5 bases from V and 6 bases from J, the junction contained 8 bases not matched to a gene. The CDR3 runs 14 residues. CDR3 in amino acids: CASSQRQGVDTQYF. CDR3 nucleotides: TGTGCCAGCAGCCAAAGACAGGGTGTCGATACGCAGTATTTT. Drawing the rest from reference TRBV7-9 and TRBJ2-3, the complete variable domain is DTGVSQNPRHKITKRGQNVTFRCDPISEHNRLYWYRQTLGQGPEFLTYFQNEAQLEKSRLLSDRFSAERPKGSFSTLEIQRTEQGDSAMYLCASSQRQGVDTQYFGPGTRLTVL.

This clone was detected a few times. The chain recombines TRBV30 with TRBJ1-3; a possible D gene is TRBD1 (6 bases). The CDR3 loop spans 14 amino acids. Looked up from germline, CDR1 is GTSNPN and CDR2 is SVGIG (reference sequence). Between the trimmed V and J ends, which lost 4 bases and 6 bases, there was a span of 16 bases. This CDR3 is CAWIFGGPVNTIYF. CDR3 DNA: TGTGCCTGGATCTTCGGGGGGCCCGTAAACACCATATATTTT.

The V call is TRBV6-6, the J call TRBJ2-2, with 9 bases matching TRBD2. Trimming cost V 7 bases and J 3 bases; bases outside gene matches: 6. The germline CDR1 and CDR2 sequences are MNHNY and SVGAGI (reference sequence). CDR3 length equals 15 residues. As DNA, the CDR3 is TGTGCCAGCACCCCTAGACTAGCGGACACCGGGGAGCTGTTTTTT. Encoded protein: CASTPRLADTGELFF.

The chain combines TRBV18 with TRBJ2-5; 9 nucleotides line up with TRBD2. J gave up 5 bases and V 7 bases, and 8 bases lay outside the gene matches. Germline V lookup: CDR1 KGHSH, CDR2 LQKENI. CDR3 size: 14 residues. CDR3 amino acids: CASLAAGGYETQYF. In DNA form, the CDR3 reads TGTGCCAGCTTAGCAGCGGGGGGATACGAGACCCAGTACTTC.

The rearrangement uses TRBV4-3 and TRBJ1-1; D perhaps matches TRBD1 (5 bases). V was trimmed by 1 base and J by 5 bases, leaving 23 bases between them. CDR1 is LGHNA and CDR2 is YSLEER in the germline V gene. The CDR3 extends over 18 amino acids. The CDR3 loop reads CASSQGRSVPGGGTEAFF. DNA of the CDR3: TGCGCCAGCAGCCAAGGGAGATCGGTTCCAGGCGGGGGAACTGAAGCTTTCTTT.